Following are 4 T cell receptor beta chains from one sample sequenced in a study of CD8 T cells in Susac syndrome. When the RNA was reverse transcribed, random hexamers were used with an input of roughly 0.5 to 1 ug. TCRdb called the immunoSEQ multiplex PCR reads again in MiXCR, with one record for every CDR3 protein. The sample contains a few hundred thousand distinct CDR3 sequences, around 90% of which appear only once. The sequencing sample was made of CD8+ T cells from PBMCs. The source is a human donor with multiple sclerosis.

The chain carries TRBV7-8 and TRBJ2-1, with D hard to call. V lost 1 base and J lost 1, with 11 bases in between. CDR3 length: 16 amino acids. Germline V gene data show CDR1 as SGHVS and CDR2 as FQNEAQ. CDR3 sequence reads: CASSLVVRRSYNEQFF. In nucleotides, the CDR3 is TGTGCCAGCAGCTTAGTTGTCCGGAGATCCTACAATGAGCAGTTCTTC.

The chain couples TRBV24-1 to TRBJ2-1; D not resolved. The germline gives CDR1 KGHDR, CDR2 SFDVKD. This CDR3 region has 14 residues. Trimming shortened V by 9 bases and J by 5 bases, and 16 bases separated the two germline ends. This CDR3 reads CATAPGRLHNEQFF. In nucleotides, the CDR3 is TGTGCCACCGCCCCCGGGCGACTTCACAATGAGCAGTTCTTC.

The chain recombines TRBV27 with TRBJ2-1; D possibly corresponds to TRBD1 (5 bases). The length of the CDR3 is 15 residues. Germline values: CDR1 MNHEY, CDR2 SMNVEV (reference sequence). V lost 6 bases to trimming and J lost 9 bases, with 21 bases between them. The CDR3 DNA sequence: TGTGCCAGCAGATACCACCCAGGAACAGGCGGTGAGCAGTTCTTC. It is translated as CASRYHPGTGGEQFF.

The chain carries TRBV13 and TRBJ2-1; 8 bases align to TRBD2. Germline V gene data show CDR1 as PRHDT and CDR2 as FYEKMQ (reference sequence). The CDR3 extends over 15 amino acids. V shed 2 bases and J 6 bases; nucleotides not matched to a gene: 6. In DNA, the CDR3 is TGTGCCAGCAGCTTACGACTAGCGCCCACCAATGAGCAGTTCTTC. Its protein is CASSLRLAPTNEQFF. Combining the CDR3 with reference TRBV13 and TRBJ2-1 gives the whole variable domain AAGVIQSPRHLIKEKRETATLKCYPIPRHDTVYWYQQGPGQDPQFLISFYEKMQSDKGSIPDRFSAQQFSDYHSELNMSSLELGDSALYFCASSLRLAPTNEQFFGPGTRLTVL.